Listed here is a single T cell receptor beta chain. The antigen is unknown. Cell sorting via CD45RO/CCR7/CD25/CD127/CD95/CD27 was performed to obtain CD4+ naive, central memory, regulatory and stem cell-like memory cells. The whole isolated RNA underwent reverse transcription, so sequencing captured expressed TCRB transcripts. Libraries were prepared by immunoSEQ multiplex PCR; TCRdb keeps only in-frame clonotypes and omits some of them. The sample carries 200,000 to 250,000 clones, approximately 14% recorded once. The germline V and J ends were trimmed by 4 bases and 7 bases, with 22 bases remaining between them. The V gene's germline CDR1 is MNHNY and CDR2 SVGAGI (reference sequence). The CDR3 sequence is 16 residues long. The data stem from a study of beta chain features in type 1 diabetes. The study, taken as a whole, reports: Diminished insertions and augmented deletions at VDJ junctions characterized type 1 diabetes patients. Among all four CD4+ subsets, Type 1 diabetes patients had TCRB CDR3s that were moderately but significantly shorter.

The V gene is TRBV6-6, the J gene TRBJ1-1; D is unclear. The clonotype was recovered from a man between 25 and 39 years old with type 1 diabetes. The sequencing sample was made of naive CD4+ T cells from blood. For the CDR3, the DNA is TGTGCCAGCAGTTCCTCCCGGGGTGGGTCATTTGGTGAAGCTTTCTTT. It encodes CASSSSRGGSFGEAFF.